These T cell receptor beta chains were read from a single sample in a study of T cell repertoires in cytomegalovirus infection. TCRdb recomputed calls from the reads with MiXCR, one row per CDR3 protein. The sample lists about 740,000 distinct CDR3 sequences; 30% to 35% were seen once. Their cognate antigens are unknown. Sequencing used cultured PBMCs, obtained from culture after CMV antigen stimulation. These receptors all come from a human donor in good health (CMV status not recorded). Some clones in this sample may be carry-over from other donors' samples. Each CDR3 is given with its conserved first and last residue. Each record gives: V gene, D gene, clone size, J gene, CDR3 protein, CDR3 DNA. D genes are given only for firm matches. Some rows have no size entry. The others give once, few or many, or a class for an expanded clone.

V gene: TRBV7-8
D gene: TRBD2
clone size: -
J gene: TRBJ2-3
CDR3 protein: CASSSKRGSTDTQYF
CDR3 DNA: TGTGCCAGCAGCTCAAAGCGGGGGAGCACAGATACGCAGTATTTT

V gene: TRBV10-3
D gene: -
clone size: few
J gene: TRBJ2-1
CDR3 protein: CAIPPEWRENVDEQFF
CDR3 DNA: TGTGCCATTCCTCCGGAGTGGAGGGAGAATGTAGATGAGCAGTTCTTC

V gene: TRBV10-3
D gene: TRBD2
clone size: few
J gene: TRBJ2-1
CDR3 protein: CAISALSGGGSYNEQFF
CDR3 DNA: TGTGCCATCAGTGCGCTTAGCGGGGGGGGCTCCTACAATGAGCAGTTCTTC

V gene: TRBV7-2
D gene: -
clone size: many
J gene: TRBJ2-5
CDR3 protein: CASSRRGRGYQETQYF
CDR3 DNA: TGTGCCAGCAGCCGACGGGGCCGCGGGTACCAAGAGACCCAGTACTTC

V gene: TRBV7-8
D gene: -
clone size: many
J gene: TRBJ2-6
CDR3 protein: CASSLRGAVVIGANVLTF
CDR3 DNA: TGTGCCAGCAGCTTAAGGGGCGCGGTAGTTATTGGGGCCAACGTCCTGACTTTC

V gene: TRBV10-3
D gene: -
clone size: -
J gene: TRBJ1-2
CDR3 protein: CAIRGYWTENYGYTF
CDR3 DNA: TGTGCCATCAGGGGTTACTGGACAGAAAACTATGGCTACACCTTC

V gene: TRBV18
D gene: TRBD2
clone size: -
J gene: TRBJ2-2
CDR3 protein: CASSPLFSGSIGELFF
CDR3 DNA: TGTGCCAGCTCACCGTTGTTCAGCGGGAGTATCGGGGAGCTGTTTTTT

V gene: TRBV25-1
D gene: -
clone size: -
J gene: TRBJ2-7
CDR3 protein: CASSEGDGTSYEQYF
CDR3 DNA: TGTGCCAGCAGTGAAGGAGACGGCACCTCCTACGAGCAGTACTTC

V gene: TRBV6-6
D gene: -
clone size: -
J gene: TRBJ1-5
CDR3 protein: CASTIIRESNQPQHF
CDR3 DNA: TGTGCCAGCACAATTATAAGGGAAAGCAATCAGCCCCAGCATTTT

V gene: TRBV27
D gene: -
clone size: -
J gene: TRBJ2-3
CDR3 protein: CASSLRWGSVDTQYF
CDR3 DNA: TGTGCCAGCAGTCTCCGTTGGGGTTCCGTGGATACGCAGTATTTT

V gene: TRBV19
D gene: TRBD1
clone size: once
J gene: TRBJ2-1
CDR3 protein: CASSIHDRGYEQFF
CDR3 DNA: TGTGCCAGTAGTATACACGACAGGGGCTATGAGCAGTTCTTC

V gene: TRBV7-6
D gene: -
clone size: -
J gene: TRBJ2-2
CDR3 protein: CASSLPFGGNTGELFF
CDR3 DNA: TGTGCCAGCAGCTTACCCTTCGGGGGTAACACCGGGGAGCTGTTTTTT

V gene: TRBV12-3/TRBV12-4
D gene: -
clone size: -
J gene: TRBJ2-3
CDR3 protein: CASNRIPTGGTDTQYF
CDR3 DNA: TGTGCCAGCAATCGTATACCGACGGGGGGCACAGATACGCAGTATTTT

V gene: TRBV7-1
D gene: TRBD1
clone size: -
J gene: TRBJ2-1
CDR3 protein: CASSSNRGSSYNEQSF
CDR3 DNA: TGTGCCAGCAGCTCGAACAGGGGGAGCTCCTACAATGAGCAGTCCTTC

V gene: TRBV20-1
D gene: -
clone size: -
J gene: TRBJ1-6
CDR3 protein: CSVIEAVRNSPLHF
CDR3 DNA: TGCAGTGTAATCGAGGCAGTTCGAAATTCACCCCTCCACTTT

V gene: TRBV4-3
D gene: TRBD1
clone size: -
J gene: TRBJ2-7
CDR3 protein: CASSQDPGQGAHEQYF
CDR3 DNA: TGCGCCAGCAGCCAAGATCCCGGACAGGGGGCCCACGAGCAGTACTTC

V gene: TRBV10-3
D gene: -
clone size: -
J gene: TRBJ2-7
CDR3 protein: CAIRGGQGSYEQYF
CDR3 DNA: TGTGCCATCAGGGGAGGTCAGGGATCCTACGAGCAGTACTTC

V gene: TRBV7-6
D gene: TRBD2
clone size: few
J gene: TRBJ2-3
CDR3 protein: CASRAGGGDTQYF
CDR3 DNA: TGTGCCAGCAGGGCGGGCGGGGGAGATACGCAGTATTTT

V gene: TRBV7-9
D gene: -
clone size: -
J gene: TRBJ2-1
CDR3 protein: CASSPRTGRGEQFF
CDR3 DNA: TGTGCCAGCAGCCCAAGGACGGGTCGGGGTGAGCAGTTCTTC

V gene: TRBV7-8
D gene: -
clone size: -
J gene: TRBJ1-5
CDR3 protein: CASSQRHNSNQPQHF
CDR3 DNA: TGTGCCAGCAGCCAAAGACACAACAGCAATCAGCCCCAGCATTTT

V gene: TRBV20-1
D gene: -
clone size: few
J gene: TRBJ2-3
CDR3 protein: CSGSLSTDTQYF
CDR3 DNA: TGCAGTGGGTCATTAAGCACAGATACGCAGTATTTT

V gene: TRBV2
D gene: -
clone size: -
J gene: TRBJ1-4
CDR3 protein: CASSLLVGEKLFF
CDR3 DNA: TGTGCCAGCAGCCTTCTCGTCGGGGAAAAACTGTTTTTT

V gene: TRBV20-1
D gene: TRBD2
clone size: -
J gene: TRBJ2-7
CDR3 protein: CSAPREAGTYEQYF
CDR3 DNA: TGCAGTGCCCCCCGGGAGGCGGGCACCTACGAGCAGTACTTC

V gene: TRBV7-9
D gene: -
clone size: many
J gene: TRBJ2-7
CDR3 protein: CASSPAVGGPYEQYF
CDR3 DNA: TGTGCCAGCAGCCCCGCCGTGGGGGGACCCTACGAGCAGTACTTC

V gene: TRBV7-8
D gene: TRBD2
clone size: few
J gene: TRBJ2-7
CDR3 protein: CASSLVAGLGYEQYF
CDR3 DNA: TGTGCCAGCAGCTTAGTAGCGGGGCTCGGCTACGAGCAGTACTTC

V gene: TRBV2
D gene: -
clone size: -
J gene: TRBJ2-1
CDR3 protein: CASSAAGGPLYNEQFF
CDR3 DNA: TGTGCCAGCAGTGCTGCCGGGGGCCCCCTTTACAATGAGCAGTTCTTC

V gene: TRBV30
D gene: -
clone size: -
J gene: TRBJ1-1
CDR3 protein: CAWSRNSGTEAFF
CDR3 DNA: TGTGCCTGGAGTCGGAACTCCGGGACTGAAGCTTTCTTT

V gene: TRBV7-2
D gene: -
clone size: many
J gene: TRBJ1-5
CDR3 protein: CASSLSGSYSNQPQHF
CDR3 DNA: TGTGCCAGCAGCTTATCTGGCTCGTATAGCAATCAGCCCCAGCATTTT

V gene: TRBV4-1
D gene: TRBD2
clone size: -
J gene: TRBJ2-1
CDR3 protein: CASSQEGLAGISEQFF
CDR3 DNA: TGCGCCAGCAGCCAAGAAGGGCTAGCGGGGATCTCTGAGCAGTTCTTC

V gene: TRBV20-1
D gene: TRBD1
clone size: -
J gene: TRBJ2-7
CDR3 protein: CSARRQGASYEQYF
CDR3 DNA: TGCAGTGCTAGGCGTCAGGGGGCTTCGTACGAGCAGTACTTC

V gene: TRBV7-9
D gene: TRBD2
clone size: few
J gene: TRBJ2-2
CDR3 protein: CASSILAGALQNTGELFF
CDR3 DNA: TGTGCCAGCAGCATACTAGCGGGGGCCCTCCAGAACACCGGGGAGCTGTTTTTT

V gene: TRBV12-3/TRBV12-4
D gene: -
clone size: -
J gene: TRBJ2-5
CDR3 protein: CASSFTSLETQYF
CDR3 DNA: TGTGCCAGCAGTTTCACGTCACTCGAGACCCAGTACTTC

V gene: TRBV7-6
D gene: TRBD2
clone size: -
J gene: TRBJ2-1
CDR3 protein: CASSGAGTSGGHEQFF
CDR3 DNA: TGTGCCAGCAGCGGTGCGGGGACTAGCGGGGGCCATGAGCAGTTCTTC

V gene: TRBV7-2
D gene: -
clone size: many
J gene: TRBJ1-1
CDR3 protein: CASGTHMNTEAFF
CDR3 DNA: TGTGCCAGCGGGACCCATATGAACACTGAAGCTTTCTTT

V gene: TRBV6-1
D gene: TRBD1
clone size: many
J gene: TRBJ2-1
CDR3 protein: CASYPGTGRGNEQFF
CDR3 DNA: TGTGCCAGCTATCCCGGGACAGGGAGGGGCAATGAGCAGTTCTTC

V gene: TRBV20-1
D gene: TRBD1
clone size: -
J gene: TRBJ1-1
CDR3 protein: CSAQEGATEAFF
CDR3 DNA: TGCAGTGCCCAGGAGGGGGCTACTGAAGCTTTCTTT

V gene: TRBV28
D gene: -
clone size: -
J gene: TRBJ2-7
CDR3 protein: CAITRRALSGHEQYF
CDR3 DNA: TGTGCCATCACCCGGCGGGCCCTCTCAGGGCACGAGCAGTACTTC

V gene: TRBV7-9
D gene: -
clone size: -
J gene: TRBJ1-2
CDR3 protein: CASSLVGTHYGYTF
CDR3 DNA: TGTGCCAGCAGCTTAGTCGGTACACACTATGGCTACACCTTC

V gene: TRBV6-5
D gene: -
clone size: -
J gene: TRBJ1-4
CDR3 protein: CASSYLQTVEKLFF
CDR3 DNA: TGTGCCAGCAGTTACTTGCAGACCGTTGAAAAACTGTTTTTT

V gene: TRBV12-3/TRBV12-4
D gene: -
clone size: -
J gene: TRBJ1-3
CDR3 protein: CASSLDLLSGNTIYF
CDR3 DNA: TGTGCCAGCAGTTTGGACCTTTTGTCTGGAAACACCATATATTTT

V gene: TRBV7-2
D gene: -
clone size: -
J gene: TRBJ1-1
CDR3 protein: CASSLAGGRNTEAFF
CDR3 DNA: TGTGCCAGCAGCTTAGCAGGGGGGAGGAACACTGAAGCTTTCTTT

V gene: TRBV20-1
D gene: -
clone size: -
J gene: TRBJ1-6
CDR3 protein: CSARDLQKNNSPLHF
CDR3 DNA: TGCAGTGCTAGAGATCTGCAGAAGAATAATTCACCCCTCCACTTT

V gene: TRBV27
D gene: -
clone size: few
J gene: TRBJ1-6
CDR3 protein: CASRLLGGAHSPLHF
CDR3 DNA: TGTGCCAGCCGCCTCCTTGGGGGTGCCCATTCACCCCTCCACTTT

V gene: TRBV12-3/TRBV12-4
D gene: -
clone size: -
J gene: TRBJ1-5
CDR3 protein: CASSLVASLYQPQHF
CDR3 DNA: TGTGCCAGCAGTTTAGTAGCCAGCCTATATCAGCCCCAGCATTTT

V gene: TRBV5-3
D gene: TRBD2
clone size: -
J gene: TRBJ2-1
CDR3 protein: CASSPTSFKFNEQFF
CDR3 DNA: TGTGCCAGCTCCCCGACTAGCTTTAAGTTCAATGAGCAGTTCTTC

V gene: TRBV15
D gene: -
clone size: -
J gene: TRBJ2-1
CDR3 protein: CATSRDGYNEQFF
CDR3 DNA: TGTGCCACCAGCCGAGACGGCTACAATGAGCAGTTCTTC

V gene: TRBV7-2
D gene: TRBD2
clone size: many
J gene: TRBJ2-1
CDR3 protein: CASSVRTSGKATAHEQFF
CDR3 DNA: TGTGCCAGCAGCGTCCGGACTAGCGGGAAGGCAACGGCTCATGAGCAGTTCTTC

V gene: TRBV28
D gene: TRBD2
clone size: few
J gene: TRBJ2-1
CDR3 protein: CASRGGAGPYNEQFF
CDR3 DNA: TGTGCCAGCAGGGGAGGGGCAGGGCCCTACAATGAGCAGTTCTTC

V gene: TRBV4-3
D gene: -
clone size: -
J gene: TRBJ2-2
CDR3 protein: CASSQDPAGANTGELFF
CDR3 DNA: TGCGCCAGCAGCCAAGATCCGGCAGGGGCCAACACCGGGGAGCTGTTTTTT

V gene: TRBV20-1
D gene: -
clone size: few
J gene: TRBJ2-3
CDR3 protein: CSALRDTLTDTQYF
CDR3 DNA: TGCAGTGCCCTCCGGGACACCCTCACAGATACGCAGTATTTT

V gene: TRBV27
D gene: -
clone size: few
J gene: TRBJ2-7
CDR3 protein: CASSLNSGPSYEQYF
CDR3 DNA: TGTGCCAGCAGTTTAAATTCAGGACCGTCCTACGAGCAGTACTTC

V gene: TRBV7-9
D gene: TRBD2
clone size: -
J gene: TRBJ2-4
CDR3 protein: CASSSRLAGGNIQYF
CDR3 DNA: TGTGCCAGCAGCTCGAGACTAGCGGGAGGGAACATTCAGTACTTC

V gene: TRBV5-1
D gene: -
clone size: -
J gene: TRBJ2-3
CDR3 protein: CASSEYKSTDTQYF
CDR3 DNA: TGCGCCAGCAGCGAATACAAGAGCACAGATACGCAGTATTTT

V gene: TRBV6-1
D gene: TRBD1
clone size: -
J gene: TRBJ2-7
CDR3 protein: CASIDRGRTHEQYF
CDR3 DNA: TGTGCCAGCATTGACAGGGGGCGCACCCACGAGCAGTACTTC

V gene: TRBV20-1
D gene: -
clone size: few
J gene: TRBJ2-1
CDR3 protein: CSAIPPWASAHNEQFF
CDR3 DNA: TGCAGTGCTATACCTCCCTGGGCGTCGGCACACAATGAGCAGTTCTTC